This T cell receptor beta chain was recorded in a study of blood T cell repertoires in COVID-19. Assay used: immunoSEQ multiplex PCR; TCRdb lists only in-frame clones, some missing. The sample records roughly 230,000 clones, approximately 80% being singletons. This CDR3 is built from 14 residues. Germline V CDR1 and CDR2: SGHTA, FQGNSA. Trimming took off 4 bases at V and 1 base at J, with 10 bases between the two ends. This clonotype was obtained from a woman aged 45-60 years with acute or convalescent COVID-19. The sequenced sample was peripheral blood. The chain joins TRBV7-2 to TRBJ1-1; D call uncertain. CDR3 coding DNA: TGTGCCAGCAGCTCCGGACTAGCGAACACTGAAGCTTTCTTT. Amino acid sequence: CASSSGLANTEAFF.